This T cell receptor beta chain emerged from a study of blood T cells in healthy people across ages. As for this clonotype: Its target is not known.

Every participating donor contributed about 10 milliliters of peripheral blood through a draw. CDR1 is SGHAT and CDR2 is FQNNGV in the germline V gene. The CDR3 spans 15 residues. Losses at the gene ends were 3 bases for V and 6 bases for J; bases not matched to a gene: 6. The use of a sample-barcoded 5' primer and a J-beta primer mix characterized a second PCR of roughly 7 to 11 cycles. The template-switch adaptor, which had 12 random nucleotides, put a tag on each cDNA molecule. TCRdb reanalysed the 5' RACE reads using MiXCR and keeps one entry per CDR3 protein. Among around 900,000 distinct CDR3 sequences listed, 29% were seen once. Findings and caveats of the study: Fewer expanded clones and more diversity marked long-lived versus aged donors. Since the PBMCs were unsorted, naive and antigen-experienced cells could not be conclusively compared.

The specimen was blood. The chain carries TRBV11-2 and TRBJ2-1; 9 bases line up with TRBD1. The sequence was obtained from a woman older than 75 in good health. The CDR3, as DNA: TGTGCCAGCAGCTTCCAGGACAGGGGAGGCAATGAGCAGTTCTTC. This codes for CASSFQDRGGNEQFF.